This TCR beta chain was obtained from a study of radiotherapy plus CTLA-4 blockade in lung cancer (dated 2018 in TCRdb). Describing the broader study: Objective responses occurred in around 19% of enrolled patients, and about 30% achieved disease control.

Libraries came from the immunoSEQ multiplex PCR assay. TCRdb re-hosts the immuneACCESS table, in-frame sequences only. Its copies lack some clones; in the studies checked, an unresolved V gene accounts for under half of them, and the cause for the rest is not known. The table for this sample lists more than 75,000 clones; approximately 75% of them were counted only once. In total, the top ten clones hold around 3% of the sample. As for this clone: Its binding antigen is unknown. No quality values exist for individual bases; no much larger clone is one base distant.

The study tested focal radiation therapy combined with CTLA-4 blockade (ipilimumab) in patients with chemo-refractory metastatic non-small-cell lung cancer. Results and caveats for the whole study, not just this receptor: After treatment with radiotherapy and ipilimumab, TCR clones that originated in tumors expanded in peripheral blood. The strongest predictors of response were reported to be early dynamic shifts in blood T cell clones along with a rise in serum interferon-beta following radiation.

The source of this sequence is a human donor with non-small cell lung cancer who had a partial response to radiotherapy plus ipilimumab. Some clones in this sample may be carry-over from other donors' samples. The specimen comprised peripheral blood, sampled from a patient treated with radiotherapy plus ipilimumab.

The DNA is TGCGCCAGCAGCCGGCTGACAGGGTACAATGAGCAGTTCTTC. The resulting protein is CASSRLTGYNEQFF. This sequence uses TRBV4-1 and TRBJ2-1; 7 middle bases align to TRBD1. The CDR3 measures 14 amino acids from cysteine to phenylalanine. Left in the record is the CDR3 DNA by itself, 42 bases read in frame from the first base. Unmatched junction bases come to 4, with V trimmed by 4 bases and J by 4 bases. For CDR1 and CDR2, the germline V gene lists MGHRA and YSYEKL.